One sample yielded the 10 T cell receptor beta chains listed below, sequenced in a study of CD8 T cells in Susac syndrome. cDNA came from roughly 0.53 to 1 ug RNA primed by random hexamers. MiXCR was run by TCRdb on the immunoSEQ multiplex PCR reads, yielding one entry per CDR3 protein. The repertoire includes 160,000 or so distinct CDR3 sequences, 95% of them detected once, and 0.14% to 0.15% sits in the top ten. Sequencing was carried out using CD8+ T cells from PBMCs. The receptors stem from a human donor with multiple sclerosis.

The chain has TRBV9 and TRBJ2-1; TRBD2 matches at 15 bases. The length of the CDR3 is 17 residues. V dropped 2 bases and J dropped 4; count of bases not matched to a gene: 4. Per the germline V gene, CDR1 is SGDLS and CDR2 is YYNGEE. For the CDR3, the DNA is TGTGCCAGCAGCGTCACGGGACTAGCGGGGGGTTACAATGAGCAGTTCTTC. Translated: CASSVTGLAGGYNEQFF.

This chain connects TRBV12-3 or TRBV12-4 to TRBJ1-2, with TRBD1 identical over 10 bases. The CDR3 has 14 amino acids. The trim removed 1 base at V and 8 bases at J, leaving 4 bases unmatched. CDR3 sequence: CASSLGQGAVGYTF. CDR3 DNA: TGTGCCAGCAGTTTAGGACAGGGGGCGGTCGGCTACACCTTC.

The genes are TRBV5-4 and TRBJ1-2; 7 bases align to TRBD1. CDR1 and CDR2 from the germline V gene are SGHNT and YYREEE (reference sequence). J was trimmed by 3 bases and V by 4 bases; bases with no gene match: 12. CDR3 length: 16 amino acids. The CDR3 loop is CASSPITGVVDYGYTF. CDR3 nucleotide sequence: TGTGCCAGCAGCCCGATCACAGGGGTCGTAGACTATGGCTACACCTTC.

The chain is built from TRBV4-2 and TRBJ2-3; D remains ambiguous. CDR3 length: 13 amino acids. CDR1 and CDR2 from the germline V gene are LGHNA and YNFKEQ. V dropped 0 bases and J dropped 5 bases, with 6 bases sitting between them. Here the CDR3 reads CASSQESGDTQYF. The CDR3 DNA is TGTGCCAGCAGCCAAGAAAGTGGAGATACGCAGTATTTT.

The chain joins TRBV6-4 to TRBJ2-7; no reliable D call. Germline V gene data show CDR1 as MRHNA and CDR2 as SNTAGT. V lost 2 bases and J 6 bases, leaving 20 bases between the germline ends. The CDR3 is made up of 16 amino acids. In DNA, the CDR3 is TGTGCCAGCAGTGACCACTCGTATTCTCGCTGGGTCGAGCAGTACGTC. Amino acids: CASSDHSYSRWVEQYV.

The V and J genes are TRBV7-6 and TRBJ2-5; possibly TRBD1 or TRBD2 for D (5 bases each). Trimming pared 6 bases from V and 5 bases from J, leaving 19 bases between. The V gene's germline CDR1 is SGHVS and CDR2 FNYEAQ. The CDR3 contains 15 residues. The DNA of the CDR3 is TGTGCCAGCAGGACGGGTAGGGGAGTCTGGGAGACCCAGTACTTC. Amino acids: CASRTGRGVWETQYF.

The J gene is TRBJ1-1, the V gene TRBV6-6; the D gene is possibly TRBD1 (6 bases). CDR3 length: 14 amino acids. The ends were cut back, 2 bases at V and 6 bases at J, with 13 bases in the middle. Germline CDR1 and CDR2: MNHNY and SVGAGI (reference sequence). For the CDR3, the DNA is TGTGCCAGCAGTTACCGGGACACTCGCCCTGAAGCTTTCTTT. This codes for CASSYRDTRPEAFF.

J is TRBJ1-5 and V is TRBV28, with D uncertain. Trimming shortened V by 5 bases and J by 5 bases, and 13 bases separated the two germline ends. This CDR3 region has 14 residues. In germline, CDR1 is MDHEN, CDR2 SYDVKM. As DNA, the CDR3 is TGTGCCAGCAGTCTGGCAGGTTCTTATCAGCCCCAGCATTTT. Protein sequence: CASSLAGSYQPQHF.

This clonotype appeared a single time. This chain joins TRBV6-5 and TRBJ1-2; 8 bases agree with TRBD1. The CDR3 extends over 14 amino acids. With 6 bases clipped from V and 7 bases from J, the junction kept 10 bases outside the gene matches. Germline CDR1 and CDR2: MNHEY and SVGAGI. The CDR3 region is CASSPGQGQLGYTF. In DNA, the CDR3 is TGTGCCAGCAGCCCCGGACAGGGCCAGCTTGGCTACACCTTC.

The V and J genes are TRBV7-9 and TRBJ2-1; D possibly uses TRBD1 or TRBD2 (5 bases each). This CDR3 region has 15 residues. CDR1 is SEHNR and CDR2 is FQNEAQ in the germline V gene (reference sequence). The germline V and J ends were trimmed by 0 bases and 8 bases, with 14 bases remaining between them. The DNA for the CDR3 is TGTGCCAGCAGCTTAGCGCGCGCCGGGGCCGATGAGCAGTTCTTC. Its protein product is CASSLARAGADEQFF.